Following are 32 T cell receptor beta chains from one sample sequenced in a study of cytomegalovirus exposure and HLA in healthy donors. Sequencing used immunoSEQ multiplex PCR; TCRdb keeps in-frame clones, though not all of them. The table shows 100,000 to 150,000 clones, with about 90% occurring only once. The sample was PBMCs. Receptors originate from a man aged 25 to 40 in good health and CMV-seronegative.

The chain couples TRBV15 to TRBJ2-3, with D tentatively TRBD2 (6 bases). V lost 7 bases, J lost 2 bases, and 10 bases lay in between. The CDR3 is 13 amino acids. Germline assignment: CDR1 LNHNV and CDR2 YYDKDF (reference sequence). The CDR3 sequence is CATKPGVTDTQYF. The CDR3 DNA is TGTGCCACCAAGCCGGGGGTCACAGATACGCAGTATTTT.

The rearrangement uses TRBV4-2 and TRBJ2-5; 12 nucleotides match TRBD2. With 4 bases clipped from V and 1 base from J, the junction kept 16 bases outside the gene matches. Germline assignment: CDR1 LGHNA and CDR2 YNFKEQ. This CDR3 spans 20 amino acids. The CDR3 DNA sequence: TGTGCCAGCAGCCCTTTTGGGTTCCTAGCGGGGGGGCCCTCCCAAGAGACCCAGTACTTC. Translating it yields CASSPFGFLAGGPSQETQYF.

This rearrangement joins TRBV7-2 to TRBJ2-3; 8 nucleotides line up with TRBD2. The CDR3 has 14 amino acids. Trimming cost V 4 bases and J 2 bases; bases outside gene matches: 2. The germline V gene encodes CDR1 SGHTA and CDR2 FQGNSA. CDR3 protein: CASSSGGPTDTQYF. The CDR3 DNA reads TGTGCCAGCAGCTCGGGGGGGCCCACAGATACGCAGTATTTT.

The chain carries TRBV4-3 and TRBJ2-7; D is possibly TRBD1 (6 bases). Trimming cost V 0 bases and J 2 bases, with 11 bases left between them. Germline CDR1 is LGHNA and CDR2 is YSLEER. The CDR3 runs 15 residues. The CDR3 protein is CASSQDRDIAYEQYF. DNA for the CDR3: TGCGCCAGCAGCCAAGACCGGGACATAGCCTACGAGCAGTACTTC.

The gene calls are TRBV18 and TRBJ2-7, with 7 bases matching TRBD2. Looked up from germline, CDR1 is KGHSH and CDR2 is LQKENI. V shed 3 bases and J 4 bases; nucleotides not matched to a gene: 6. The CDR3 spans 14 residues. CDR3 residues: CASSPGGGTYEQYF. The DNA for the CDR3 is TGTGCCAGCTCACCGGGGGGGGGAACATACGAGCAGTACTTC.

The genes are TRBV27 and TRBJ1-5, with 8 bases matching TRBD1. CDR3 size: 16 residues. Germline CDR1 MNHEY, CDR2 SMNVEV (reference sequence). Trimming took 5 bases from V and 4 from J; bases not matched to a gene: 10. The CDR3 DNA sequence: TGTGCCAGCAGTCCCCAGGGGGCTCTAGCAAATCAGCCCCAGCATTTT. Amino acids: CASSPQGALANQPQHF.

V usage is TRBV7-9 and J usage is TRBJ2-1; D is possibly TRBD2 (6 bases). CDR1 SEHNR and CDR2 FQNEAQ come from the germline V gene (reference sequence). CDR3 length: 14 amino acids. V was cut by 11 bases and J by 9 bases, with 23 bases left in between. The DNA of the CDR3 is TGTGCCTCCGTCCGGGAGCCCAGGAGCGGTGAGCAGTTCTTC. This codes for CASVREPRSGEQFF. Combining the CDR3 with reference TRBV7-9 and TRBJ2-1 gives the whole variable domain DTGVSQNPRHKITKRGQNVTFRCDPISEHNRLYWYRQTLGQGPEFLTYFQNEAQLEKSRLLSDRFSAERPKGSFSTLEIQRTEQGDSAMYLCASVREPRSGEQFFGPGTRLTVL.

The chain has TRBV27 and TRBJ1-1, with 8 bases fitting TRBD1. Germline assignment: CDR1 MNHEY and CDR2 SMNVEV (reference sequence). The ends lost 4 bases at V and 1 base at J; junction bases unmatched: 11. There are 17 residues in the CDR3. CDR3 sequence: CASSSTGTGIGNTEAFF. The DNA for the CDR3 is TGTGCCAGCAGTTCAACCGGGACAGGTATAGGGAACACTGAAGCTTTCTTT.

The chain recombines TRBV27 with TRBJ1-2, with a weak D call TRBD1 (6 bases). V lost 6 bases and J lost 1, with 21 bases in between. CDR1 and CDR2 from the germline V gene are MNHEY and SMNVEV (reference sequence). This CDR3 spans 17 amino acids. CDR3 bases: TGTGCCAGCAGCCCCCGGACAGCGTCTTTAAATAACTATGGCTACACCTTC. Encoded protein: CASSPRTASLNNYGYTF.

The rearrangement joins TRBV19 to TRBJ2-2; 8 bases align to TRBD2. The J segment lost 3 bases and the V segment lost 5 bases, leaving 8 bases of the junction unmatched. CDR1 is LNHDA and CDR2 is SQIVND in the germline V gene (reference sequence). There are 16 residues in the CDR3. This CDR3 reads CASSFPGSGDTGELFF. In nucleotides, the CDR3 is TGTGCCAGTAGTTTCCCAGGTAGCGGGGACACCGGGGAGCTGTTTTTT.

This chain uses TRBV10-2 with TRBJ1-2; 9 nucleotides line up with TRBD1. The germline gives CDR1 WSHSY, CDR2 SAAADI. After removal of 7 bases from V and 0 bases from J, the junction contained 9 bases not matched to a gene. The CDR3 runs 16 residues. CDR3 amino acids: CASTRDRESPNYGYTF. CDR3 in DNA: TGCGCCAGCACCAGGGACAGGGAGTCCCCTAACTATGGCTACACCTTC.

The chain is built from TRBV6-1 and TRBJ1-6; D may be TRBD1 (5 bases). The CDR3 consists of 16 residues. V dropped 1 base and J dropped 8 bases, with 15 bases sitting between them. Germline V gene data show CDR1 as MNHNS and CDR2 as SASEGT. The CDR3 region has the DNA TGTGCCAGCAGTGAAGTCGGACACGGCTCCTATTCACCCCTCCACTTT. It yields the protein CASSEVGHGSYSPLHF.

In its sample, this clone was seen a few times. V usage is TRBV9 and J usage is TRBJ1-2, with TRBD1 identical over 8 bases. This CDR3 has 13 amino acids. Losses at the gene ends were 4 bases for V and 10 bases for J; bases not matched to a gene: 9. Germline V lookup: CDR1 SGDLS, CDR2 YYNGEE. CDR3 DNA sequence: TGTGCCAGCAGCCCAACAGGGGGTCGGCACTACACCTTC. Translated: CASSPTGGRHYTF.

In nucleotides, the CDR3 is TGTGCCAGCTCACCCAGACAGGGTCAATACGAGCAGTACTTC. Its protein is CASSPRQGQYEQYF. The gene calls are TRBV18 and TRBJ2-7; 7 nucleotides agree with TRBD1. The CDR3 extends over 14 amino acids. The germline CDR1 and CDR2 sequences are KGHSH and LQKENI. V lost 3 bases and J lost 4; bases outside the gene matches: 6.

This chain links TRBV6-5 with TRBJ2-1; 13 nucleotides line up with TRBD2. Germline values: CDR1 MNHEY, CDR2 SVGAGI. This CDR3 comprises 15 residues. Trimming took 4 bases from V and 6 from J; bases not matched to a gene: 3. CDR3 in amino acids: CASSSTSGGVNEQFF. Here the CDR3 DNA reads TGTGCCAGCAGTTCCACTAGCGGGGGGGTCAATGAGCAGTTCTTC.

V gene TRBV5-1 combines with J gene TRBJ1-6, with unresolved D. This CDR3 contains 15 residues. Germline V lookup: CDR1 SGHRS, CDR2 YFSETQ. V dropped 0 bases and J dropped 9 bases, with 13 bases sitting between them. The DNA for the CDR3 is TGCGCCAGCAGCTTGGTCGGGATCGTATCTTCACCCCTCCACTTT. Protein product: CASSLVGIVSSPLHF. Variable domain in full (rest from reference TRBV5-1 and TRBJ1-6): KAGVTQTPRYLIKTRGQQVTLSCSPISGHRSVSWYQQTPGQGLQFLFEYFSETQRNKGNFPGRFSGRQFSNSRSEMNVSTLELGDSALYLCASSLVGIVSSPLHFGNGTRLTVT.

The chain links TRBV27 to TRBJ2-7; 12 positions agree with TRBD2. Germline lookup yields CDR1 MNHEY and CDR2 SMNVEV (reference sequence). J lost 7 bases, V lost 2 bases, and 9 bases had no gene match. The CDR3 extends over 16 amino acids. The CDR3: CASSLNHGLAGREQYF. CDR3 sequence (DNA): TGTGCCAGCAGTTTAAACCATGGACTAGCGGGGCGTGAGCAGTACTTC.

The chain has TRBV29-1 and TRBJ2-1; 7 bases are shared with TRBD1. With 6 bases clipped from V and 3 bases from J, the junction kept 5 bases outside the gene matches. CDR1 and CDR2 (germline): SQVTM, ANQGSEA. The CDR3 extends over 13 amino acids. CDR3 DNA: TGCAGCGTCCGGGACAGCGTCTACAATGAGCAGTTCTTC. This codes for CSVRDSVYNEQFF.

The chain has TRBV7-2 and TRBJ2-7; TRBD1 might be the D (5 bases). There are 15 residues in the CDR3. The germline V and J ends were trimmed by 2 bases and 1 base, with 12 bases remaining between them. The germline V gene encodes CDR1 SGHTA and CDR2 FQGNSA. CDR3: CASSLTRAGSYEQYF. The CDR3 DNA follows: TGTGCCAGCAGCTTAACCCGGGCAGGGTCCTACGAGCAGTACTTC.

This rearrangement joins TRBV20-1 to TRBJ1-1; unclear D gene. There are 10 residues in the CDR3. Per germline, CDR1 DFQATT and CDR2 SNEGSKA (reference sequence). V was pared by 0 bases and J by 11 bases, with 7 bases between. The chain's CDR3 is CSARDSMAFF. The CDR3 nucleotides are TGCAGTGCTAGAGATTCAATGGCTTTCTTT.

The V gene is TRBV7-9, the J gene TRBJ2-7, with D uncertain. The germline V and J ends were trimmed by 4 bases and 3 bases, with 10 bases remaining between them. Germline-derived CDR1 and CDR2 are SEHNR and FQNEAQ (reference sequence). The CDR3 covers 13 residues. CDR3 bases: TGTGCCAGCAGCTCGACTGAACGCTACGAGCAGTACTTC. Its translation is CASSSTERYEQYF.

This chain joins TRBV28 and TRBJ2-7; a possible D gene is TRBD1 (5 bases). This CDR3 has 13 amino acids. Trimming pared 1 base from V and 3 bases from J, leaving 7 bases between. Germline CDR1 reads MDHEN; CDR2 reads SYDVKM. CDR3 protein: CASSLFDSYEQYF. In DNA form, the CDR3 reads TGTGCCAGCAGTTTATTTGACAGCTACGAGCAGTACTTC.

CDR3 protein: CASSNGGSSYEQYF. The CDR3 nucleotides are TGTGCCAGCTCCAACGGGGGAAGCTCCTACGAGCAGTACTTC. The gene calls are TRBV18 and TRBJ2-7, with D possibly TRBD2 on 6 matching bases. This CDR3 is 14 amino acids long. The germline gives CDR1 KGHSH, CDR2 LQKENI. Deletions cut 6 bases from V and 0 bases from J, with 12 bases between.

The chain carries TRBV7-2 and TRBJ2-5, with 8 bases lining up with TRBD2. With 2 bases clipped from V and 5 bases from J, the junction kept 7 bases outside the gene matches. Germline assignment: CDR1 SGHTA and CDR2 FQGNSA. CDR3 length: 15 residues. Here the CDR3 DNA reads TGTGCCAGCAGCTTAATGGGACTAGTCCTTGAGACCCAGTACTTC. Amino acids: CASSLMGLVLETQYF.

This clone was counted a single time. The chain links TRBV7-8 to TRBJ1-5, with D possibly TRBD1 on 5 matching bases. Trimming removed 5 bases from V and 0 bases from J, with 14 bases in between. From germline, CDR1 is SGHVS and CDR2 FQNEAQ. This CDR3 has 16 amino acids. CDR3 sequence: CASSKHGGNSNQPQHF. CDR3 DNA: TGTGCCAGCAGCAAGCACGGGGGAAATAGCAATCAGCCCCAGCATTTT.

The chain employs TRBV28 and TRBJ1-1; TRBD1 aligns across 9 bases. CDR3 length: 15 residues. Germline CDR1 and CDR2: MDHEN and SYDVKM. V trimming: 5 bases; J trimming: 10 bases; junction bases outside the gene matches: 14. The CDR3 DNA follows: TGTGCCAGCAGTCCCAGCTTTTCCGGGACAGGGAGAGCTTTCTTT. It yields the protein CASSPSFSGTGRAFF.

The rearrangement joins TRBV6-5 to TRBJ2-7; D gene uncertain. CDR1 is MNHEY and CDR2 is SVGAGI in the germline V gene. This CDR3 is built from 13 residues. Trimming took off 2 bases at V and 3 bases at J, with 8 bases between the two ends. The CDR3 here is CASSYTENYEQYF. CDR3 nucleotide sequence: TGTGCCAGCAGTTACACAGAGAACTACGAGCAGTACTTC.

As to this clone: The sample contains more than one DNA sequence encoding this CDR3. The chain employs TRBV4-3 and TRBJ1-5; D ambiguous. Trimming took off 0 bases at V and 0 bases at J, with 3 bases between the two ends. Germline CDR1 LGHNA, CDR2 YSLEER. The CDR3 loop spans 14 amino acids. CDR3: CASSQDYSNQPQHF. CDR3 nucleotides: TGCGCCAGCAGCCAAGATTATAGCAATCAGCCCCAGCATTTT.

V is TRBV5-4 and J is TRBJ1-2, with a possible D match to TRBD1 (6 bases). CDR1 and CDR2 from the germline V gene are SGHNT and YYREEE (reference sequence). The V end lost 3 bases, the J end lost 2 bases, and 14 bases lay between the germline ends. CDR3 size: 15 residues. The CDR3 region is CASSYFGGANYGYTF. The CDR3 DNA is TGTGCCAGCAGCTACTTTGGGGGGGCGAACTATGGCTACACCTTC.

The CDR3 sequence is CASSFIRGQGGNTIYF. CDR3 sequence (DNA): TGTGCCAGCAGTTTTATAAGGGGGCAAGGTGGAAACACCATATATTTT. The gene calls are TRBV13 and TRBJ1-3; 7 bases align to TRBD1. Trimming took 6 bases from V and 3 from J; bases not matched to a gene: 11. The CDR3 loop spans 16 amino acids. Germline V gives CDR1 PRHDT, CDR2 FYEKMQ (reference sequence).

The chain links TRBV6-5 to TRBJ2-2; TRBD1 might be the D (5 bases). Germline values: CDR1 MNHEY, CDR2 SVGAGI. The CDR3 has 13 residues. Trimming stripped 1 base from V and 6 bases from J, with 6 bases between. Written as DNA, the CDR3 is TGTGCCAGCAGTTACTTGGGGCCCGGGGAGCTGTTTTTT. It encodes CASSYLGPGELFF.

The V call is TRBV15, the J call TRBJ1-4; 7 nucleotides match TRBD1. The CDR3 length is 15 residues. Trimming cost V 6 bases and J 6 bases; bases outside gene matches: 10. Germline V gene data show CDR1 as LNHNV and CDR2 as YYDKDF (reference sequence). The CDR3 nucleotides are TGTGCCACCAGAGGTTACCGGGACAGAGATGAAAAACTGTTTTTT. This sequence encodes CATRGYRDRDEKLFF.